This record looks at one T cell receptor beta chain sequence and its context. Its antigen remains unknown. This specimen belongs to a study of T cell responses to AZD1222 COVID-19 vaccine. Study-wide results and limits: Close to half of all spike-specific TCRs reportedly target regions of the variants that are unmutated. Females outnumbered males among donors, who were mostly white British; clonal diversity was possibly underestimated.

TCRdb's copy holds only in-frame clones and misses some; the assay was immunoSEQ multiplex PCR. Among approximately 110,000 clones, roughly nine tenths were seen once, and the ten largest hold over 6.5%. V was shortened by 5 bases and J by 0 bases, with 5 bases between the two germline ends. The germline V gene encodes CDR1 MNHEY and CDR2 SVGAGI. The CDR3 covers 13 residues. The chain uses TRBV6-5 and TRBJ2-4, with no clear D. The source of this sequence is an adult in good health. Source: peripheral blood, taken on day 0 of AZD1222 vaccination. The CDR3 DNA is TGTGCCAGCAGTAATATAGCCAAAAACATTCAGTACTTC. Amino acid sequence: CASSNIAKNIQYF.